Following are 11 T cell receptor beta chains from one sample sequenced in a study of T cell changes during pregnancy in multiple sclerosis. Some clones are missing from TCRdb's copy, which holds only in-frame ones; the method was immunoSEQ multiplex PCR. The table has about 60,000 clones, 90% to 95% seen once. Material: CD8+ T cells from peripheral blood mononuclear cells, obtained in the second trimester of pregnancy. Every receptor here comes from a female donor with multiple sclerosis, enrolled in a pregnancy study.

CDR3 sequence (DNA): TGTGCCAGCAGCGTAGCGGGGAATGGGAAGCCCCAGCATTTT. It specifies CASSVAGNGKPQHF. V is TRBV9 and J is TRBJ1-5, with no clear D. The CDR3 length is 14 residues. The germline V gene encodes CDR1 SGDLS and CDR2 YYNGEE. V was cut by 0 bases and J by 8 bases, with 12 bases left in between.

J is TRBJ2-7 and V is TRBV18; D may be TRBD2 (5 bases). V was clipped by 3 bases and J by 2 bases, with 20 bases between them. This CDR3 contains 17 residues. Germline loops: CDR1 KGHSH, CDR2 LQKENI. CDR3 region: CASSPRYAGMETYEQYF. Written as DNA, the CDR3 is TGTGCCAGCTCACCCCGGTATGCCGGGATGGAAACCTACGAGCAGTACTTC.

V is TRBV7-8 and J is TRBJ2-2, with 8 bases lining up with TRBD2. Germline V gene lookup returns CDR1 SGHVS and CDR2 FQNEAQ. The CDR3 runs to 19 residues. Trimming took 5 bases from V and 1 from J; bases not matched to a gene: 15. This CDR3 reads CASSPRGLSGSENTGELFF. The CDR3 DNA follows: TGTGCCAGCAGCCCCCGGGGACTAAGCGGGAGTGAGAACACCGGGGAGCTGTTTTTT.

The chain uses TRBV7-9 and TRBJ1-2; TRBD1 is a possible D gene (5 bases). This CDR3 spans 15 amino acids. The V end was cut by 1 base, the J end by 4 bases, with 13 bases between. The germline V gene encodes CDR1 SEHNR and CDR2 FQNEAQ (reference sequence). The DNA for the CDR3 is TGTGCCAGCAGCTTAGGGGGCGGGAGCTTCTATGGCTACACCTTC. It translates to CASSLGGGSFYGYTF.

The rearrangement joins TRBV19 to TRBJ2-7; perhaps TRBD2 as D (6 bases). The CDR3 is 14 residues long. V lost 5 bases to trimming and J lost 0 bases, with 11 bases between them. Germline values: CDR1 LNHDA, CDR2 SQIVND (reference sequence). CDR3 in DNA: TGTGCCAGTAGTTGGGGCGGGATCTCCTACGAGCAGTACTTC. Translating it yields CASSWGGISYEQYF.

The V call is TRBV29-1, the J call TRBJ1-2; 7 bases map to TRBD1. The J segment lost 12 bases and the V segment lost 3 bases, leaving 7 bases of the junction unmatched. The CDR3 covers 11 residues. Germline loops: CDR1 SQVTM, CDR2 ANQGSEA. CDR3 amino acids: CSVDTGEVDTF. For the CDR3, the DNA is TGCAGCGTTGATACAGGGGAAGTCGACACCTTC.

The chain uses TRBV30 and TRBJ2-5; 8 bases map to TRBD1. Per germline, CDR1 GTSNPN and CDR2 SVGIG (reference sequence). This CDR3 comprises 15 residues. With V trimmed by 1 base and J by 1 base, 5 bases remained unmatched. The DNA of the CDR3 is TGTGCCTGGAGTGACGGGACAGGAACCCAAGAGACCCAGTACTTC. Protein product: CAWSDGTGTQETQYF.

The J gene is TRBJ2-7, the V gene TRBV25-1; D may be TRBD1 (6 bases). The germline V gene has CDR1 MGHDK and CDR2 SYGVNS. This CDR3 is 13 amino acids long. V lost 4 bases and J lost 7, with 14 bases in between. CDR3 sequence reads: CASSALQGREQYF. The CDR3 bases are TGTGCCAGCAGTGCTCTACAGGGACGGGAGCAGTACTTC.

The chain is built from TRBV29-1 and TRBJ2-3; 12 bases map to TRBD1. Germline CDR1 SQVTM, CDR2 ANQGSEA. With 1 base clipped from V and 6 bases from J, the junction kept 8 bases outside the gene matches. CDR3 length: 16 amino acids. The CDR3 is CSVEGWDRGLSDTQYF. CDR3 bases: TGCAGCGTTGAAGGATGGGACAGGGGGCTATCGGATACGCAGTATTTT.

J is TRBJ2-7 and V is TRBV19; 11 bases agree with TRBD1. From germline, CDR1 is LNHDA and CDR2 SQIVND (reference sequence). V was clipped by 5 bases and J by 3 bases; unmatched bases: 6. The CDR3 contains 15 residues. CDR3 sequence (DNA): TGTGCCAGTAGTGCTGGGACAGGGGGGGGCTACGAGCAGTACTTC. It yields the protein CASSAGTGGGYEQYF.

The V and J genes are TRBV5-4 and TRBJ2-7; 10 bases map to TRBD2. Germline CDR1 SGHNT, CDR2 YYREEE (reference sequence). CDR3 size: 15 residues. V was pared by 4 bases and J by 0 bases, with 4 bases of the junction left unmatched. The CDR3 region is CASSQASGSSYEQYF. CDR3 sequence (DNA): TGTGCCAGCAGCCAAGCTAGCGGGAGCTCCTACGAGCAGTACTTC.